The next 3 T cell receptor beta chains were all read from a single sample in a study of spatial heterogeneity in lung cancer. Regarding time point: blood at routine non-recurrence follow-up after resection. TCRdb used MiXCR to reprocess the 5' RACE reads, holding one entry per CDR3 protein. The table has around 100,000 distinct CDR3 sequences, 11% seen once. The source material was PBMCs, sampled at follow-up. These receptors all stem from a female donor with early-stage non-small cell lung cancer.

As DNA, the CDR3 is TGTGCCAGCAGGAGCTGGGTGGGCGATCAGCCCCAGCATTTT. Translation gives CASRSWVGDQPQHF. The chain has TRBV28 and TRBJ1-5; D unclear. Germline loops: CDR1 MDHEN, CDR2 SYDVKM. Trimming removed 6 bases from V and 5 bases from J, with 14 bases in between. The CDR3 loop spans 14 amino acids.

This clonotype was counted a few times. The V gene is TRBV18, the J gene TRBJ1-1; weak D call: TRBD1 (5 bases). V was clipped by 3 bases and J by 1 base, with 6 bases between them. CDR1 is KGHSH and CDR2 is LQKENI in the germline V gene. The CDR3 has 13 residues. In DNA form, the CDR3 reads TGTGCCAGCTCACCGACAGAGAACACTGAAGCTTTCTTT. Translated: CASSPTENTEAFF.

This clonotype was detected many times. This sequence joins TRBV24-1 and TRBJ2-1; either TRBD1 or TRBD2 may fit D (5 bases each). Trimming took off 4 bases at V and 3 bases at J, with 15 bases between the two ends. The germline V gene has CDR1 KGHDR and CDR2 SFDVKD. The CDR3 spans 16 residues. CDR3 coding DNA: TGTGCCACCAGTGAAAAATCCGGGACCCTCTACAATGAGCAGTTCTTC. Translated, it gives CATSEKSGTLYNEQFF.